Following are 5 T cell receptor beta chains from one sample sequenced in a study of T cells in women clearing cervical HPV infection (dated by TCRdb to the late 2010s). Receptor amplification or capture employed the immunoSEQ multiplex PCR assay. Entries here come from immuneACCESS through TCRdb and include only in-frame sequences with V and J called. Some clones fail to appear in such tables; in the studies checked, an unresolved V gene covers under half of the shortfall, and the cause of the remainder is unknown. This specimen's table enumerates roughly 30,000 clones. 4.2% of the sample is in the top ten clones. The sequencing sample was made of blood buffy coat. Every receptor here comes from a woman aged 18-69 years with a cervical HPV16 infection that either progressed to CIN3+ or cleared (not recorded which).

The DNA read from the CDR3 is TGTGCCAGCAGCTTAGATACGCAGTTAAATGAAAAA. Translated, it gives CASSLDTQLNEK. The full CDR3 is CASSLDTQLNEKLFF. This chain joins TRBV7-9 and TRBJ1-4, with D hard to call. The read terminates 3 residues ahead of where the CDR3 ends, so the germline J gene completes it. From germline, CDR1 is SEHNR and CDR2 FQNEAQ (reference sequence). Trimming took off 1 base at V and 5 bases at J, with 11 bases between the two ends. This CDR3 has 15 amino acids.

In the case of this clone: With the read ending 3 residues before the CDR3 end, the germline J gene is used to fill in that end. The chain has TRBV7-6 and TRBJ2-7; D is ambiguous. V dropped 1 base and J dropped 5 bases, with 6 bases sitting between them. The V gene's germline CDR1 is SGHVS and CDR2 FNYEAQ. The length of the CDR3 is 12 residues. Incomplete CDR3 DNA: TGTGCCAGCAGCTTAGTCAGGAACGAG. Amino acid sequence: CASSLVRNE. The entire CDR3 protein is CASSLVRNEQYF.

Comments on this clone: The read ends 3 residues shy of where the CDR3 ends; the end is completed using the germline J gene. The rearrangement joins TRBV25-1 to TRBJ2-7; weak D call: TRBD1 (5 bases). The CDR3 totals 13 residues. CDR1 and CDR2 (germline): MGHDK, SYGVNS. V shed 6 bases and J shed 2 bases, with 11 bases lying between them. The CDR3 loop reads CASSPRTTYEQYF. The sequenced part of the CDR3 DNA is TGTGCCAGCAGCCCCCGGACAACCTACGAG.

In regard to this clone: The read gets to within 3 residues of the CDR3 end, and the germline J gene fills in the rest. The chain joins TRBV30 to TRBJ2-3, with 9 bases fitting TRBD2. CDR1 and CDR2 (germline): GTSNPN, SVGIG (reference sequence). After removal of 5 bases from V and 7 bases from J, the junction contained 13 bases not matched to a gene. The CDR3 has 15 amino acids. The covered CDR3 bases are TGTGCCTGGCTACCTCTAGCGGGGAGAGTTCATACG. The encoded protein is CAWLPLAGRVHT. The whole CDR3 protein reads CAWLPLAGRVHTQYF. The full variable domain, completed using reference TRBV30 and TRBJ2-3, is SQTIHQWPATLVQPVGSPLSLECTVEGTSNPNLYWYRQAAGRGLQLLFYSVGIGQISSEVPQNLSASRPQDRQFILSSKKLLLSDSGFYLCAWLPLAGRVHTQYFGPGTRLTVL.

Partial CDR3 DNA: TGTGCCAGCAGCCTCGGAGTAACGGGGGTT. This encodes CASSLGVTGV. The entire CDR3 is CASSLGVTGVAFF. V gene TRBV5-6 combines with J gene TRBJ1-1; a weak D match, TRBD1 (5 bases). The read stops 3 residues short of the end of the CDR3; the missing end is completed from the germline J gene. The germline gives CDR1 SGHDT, CDR2 YYEEEE. There are 13 residues in the CDR3.